This T cell receptor (beta chain) was captured by sequencing in a study of graft-versus-host responses after intestinal transplantation. Across the whole study: As for transplant type, recipients had multivisceral, liver-intestinal, or isolated intestinal grafts. Anti-thymocyte globulin was used for induction in all recipients, who then took tacrolimus and steroids for approximately 3 years. Study-wide points: GvH clones were found in recipient marrow; some appeared first in ileum or blood.

Germline-derived CDR1 and CDR2 are MNHEY and SVGAGI. The CDR3 has 15 amino acids. V was cut by 4 bases and J by 2 bases, with 9 bases left in between. Method: immunoSEQ multiplex PCR; TCRdb's copy keeps in-frame clones and lacks some. The sample carries approximately 70,000 clones, over 75% recorded once. Comment on this clone: Antigen unknown.

The chain recombines TRBV6-5 with TRBJ2-6, with a possible D match to TRBD1 (5 bases). This receptor was obtained from a human donor who was the organ donor for an intestinal transplant. The sample consisted of unstimulated CD4+ T cells sorted from spleen or lymph node cells, taken before transplant. The CDR3 spells CASSSPGTGANVLTF. CDR3 in DNA: TGTGCCAGCAGTTCGCCAGGGACTGGGGCCAACGTCCTGACTTTC.